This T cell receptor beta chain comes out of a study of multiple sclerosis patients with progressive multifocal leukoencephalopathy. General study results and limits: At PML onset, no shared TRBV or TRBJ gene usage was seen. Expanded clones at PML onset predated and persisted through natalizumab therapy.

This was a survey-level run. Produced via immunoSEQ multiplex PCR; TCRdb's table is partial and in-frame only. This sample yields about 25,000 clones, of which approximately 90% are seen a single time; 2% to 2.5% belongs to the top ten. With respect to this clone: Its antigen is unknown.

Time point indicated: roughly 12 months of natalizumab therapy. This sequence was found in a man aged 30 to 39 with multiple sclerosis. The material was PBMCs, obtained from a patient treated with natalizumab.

CDR3 sequence reads: CASSEAGWVTDTQYF. The DNA for the CDR3 is TGTGCCAGTAGTGAGGCCGGCTGGGTCACAGATACGCAGTATTTT. The V gene is TRBV19, the J gene TRBJ2-3; D remains ambiguous. V was trimmed by 5 bases and J by 2 bases, leaving 14 bases between them. This CDR3 spans 15 amino acids. Germline values: CDR1 LNHDA, CDR2 SQIVND (reference sequence).